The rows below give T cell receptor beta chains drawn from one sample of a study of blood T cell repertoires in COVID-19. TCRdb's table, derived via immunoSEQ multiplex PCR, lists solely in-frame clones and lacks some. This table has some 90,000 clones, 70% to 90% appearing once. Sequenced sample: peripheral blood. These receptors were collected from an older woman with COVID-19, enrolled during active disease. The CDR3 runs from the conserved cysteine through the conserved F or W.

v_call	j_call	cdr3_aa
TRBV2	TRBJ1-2	CASSEGQSNYGYTF
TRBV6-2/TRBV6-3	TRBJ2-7	CASSYSGTPYEQYF
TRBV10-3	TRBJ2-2	CAISEFTGATGELFF
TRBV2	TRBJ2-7	CASSEGRRSEQYF
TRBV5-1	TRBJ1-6	CASSNGQGINNSPLHF
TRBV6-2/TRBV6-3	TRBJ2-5	CASSYLSGVETQYF
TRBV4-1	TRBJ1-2	CASSRSGFTGANYGYTF
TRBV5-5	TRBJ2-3	CASSLLGARGQYF
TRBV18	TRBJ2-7	CASSRTGGPYEQYF
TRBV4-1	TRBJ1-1	CASSQDWQGNTEAFF
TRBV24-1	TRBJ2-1	CATSDPFSSGVNEQFF
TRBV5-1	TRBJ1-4	CASSGGAPTGLKLFF
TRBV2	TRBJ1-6	CASSVQGAENSPLHF
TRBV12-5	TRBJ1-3	CASGLGVRGGSGNTIYF
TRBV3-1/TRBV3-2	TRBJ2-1	CASSQDEGRHNEQFF
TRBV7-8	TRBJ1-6	CASSGQGGSSPLHF
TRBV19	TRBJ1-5	CASSIAWGQGRQPQHF
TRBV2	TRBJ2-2	CASSTRTGGLNTGELFF
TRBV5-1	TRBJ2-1	CASSLGANEQFF
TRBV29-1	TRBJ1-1	CSVLRSRGTEAFF
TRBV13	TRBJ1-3	CASSRTGSAGNTIYF
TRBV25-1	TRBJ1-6	CASSLGTGGLNSPLHF
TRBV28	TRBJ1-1	CASSFGDRATEAFF
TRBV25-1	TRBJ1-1	CASQWQGSFTEAFF
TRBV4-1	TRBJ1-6	CASSSESYNSPLHF
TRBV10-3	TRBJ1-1	CAISGRGNTEAFF
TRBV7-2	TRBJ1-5	CASTQAGLKGNQPQHF
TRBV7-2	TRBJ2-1	CASSLVEGLDEQFF
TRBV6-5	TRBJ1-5	CASSYGGSNQPQHF
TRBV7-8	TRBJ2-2	CASTSGVGPGELFF